The 4 T cell receptor beta chains below were found in one sample sequenced in a study of graft-versus-host responses after intestinal transplantation (dated by TCRdb to the early 2020s). Preparation of the library involved the immunoSEQ multiplex PCR assay. Sourced from immuneACCESS, this table was stored by TCRdb with only in-frame sequences that have V and J called. A share of the clones is absent; for the studies checked, an unresolved V gene accounts for under half, and the remainder has no known explanation. Here the sample has about 150,000 clones; around nine tenths occur a single time. The ten largest account for roughly 0.19% of the sample. The time point tag for this specimen amounts to: cells obtained before transplantation from donor or recipient. No antigen has been assigned to these receptors. The material sequenced was unstimulated CD4+ T cells sorted from spleen or lymph node cells, taken before intestinal transplant. The receptors here all came from a human donor who received an intestinal transplant.

The chain uses TRBV27 and TRBJ1-2; 7 positions agree with TRBD1. V lost 4 bases to trimming and J lost 3 bases; unmatched junction nucleotides: 11. The CDR3 consists of 16 residues. Germline CDR1 reads MNHEY; CDR2 reads SMNVEV (reference sequence). CDR3 DNA: TGTGCCAGCAGTTCCTCGGACAGGAACCCATACTATGGCTACACCTTC. Its translation: CASSSSDRNPYYGYTF.

The J gene is TRBJ2-1, the V gene TRBV30; 7 bases agree with TRBD2. Germline V gives CDR1 GTSNPN, CDR2 SVGIG (reference sequence). The length of the CDR3 is 15 residues. J gave up 6 bases and V 4 bases, and 12 bases lay outside the gene matches. The CDR3 sequence: CAWTGPGGRINEQFF. The CDR3 DNA follows: TGTGCCTGGACTGGCCCCGGGGGGAGGATCAATGAGCAGTTCTTC.

The chain carries TRBV5-1 and TRBJ2-2, with 13 bases matching TRBD2. Germline V gene sequence: CDR1 SGHRS, CDR2 YFSETQ. V was pared by 0 bases and J by 0 bases, with 2 bases of the junction left unmatched. This CDR3 comprises 18 residues. In DNA form, the CDR3 reads TGCGCCAGCAGCTTGGTGGGACTAGCGGGACCGAACACCGGGGAGCTGTTTTTT. This encodes CASSLVGLAGPNTGELFF.

The V call is TRBV28, the J call TRBJ2-7; 10 bases fit TRBD1. Germline values: CDR1 MDHEN, CDR2 SYDVKM. Trimming removed 5 bases from V and 2 bases from J; junction bases left unmatched: 6. This CDR3 spans 15 amino acids. This CDR3 reads CASSGWTGGAYEQYF. As DNA, the CDR3 is TGTGCCAGCAGTGGCTGGACAGGGGGAGCCTACGAGCAGTACTTC.